This TCR beta chain was found in a study of regulatory T cells in long-lasting Graves disease. Study conclusions and caveats: Only a small sample size was used, which may have cut accuracy.

CDR3-region Arm-PCR and iRepertoire HTBI primers produced the TCR beta libraries. TCRdb itself ran the multiplex PCR reads through MiXCR, one entry per CDR3 protein. The sample lists over 300,000 distinct CDR3 sequences; about 14% were seen once. Time point of the sample: newly diagnosed GD, antithyroid drugs for less than 3 months. The TCR library was prepared using RNA isolated from PBMCs. In its sample, this clonotype was seen many times. Its antigen is not identified. Trimming took off 5 bases at V and 0 bases at J, with 20 bases between the two ends. The CDR3 covers 17 residues. Germline V gene data show CDR1 as SEHNR and CDR2 as FQNEAQ (reference sequence).

The input for sequencing was peripheral blood mononuclear cells (PBMCs), taken at new diagnosis, from a patient treated with antithyroid drugs. The chain links TRBV7-9 to TRBJ2-7; TRBD2 might be the D (6 bases). The receptor comes from a female donor with Graves disease. CDR3 amino acids: CASSPESGVTSSYEQYF. The CDR3 DNA is TGTGCCAGCAGCCCAGAGTCGGGGGTAACGAGCTCCTACGAGCAGTACTTC.